This T cell receptor beta chain was documented in a study of T cells of healthy individuals. This clonotype has only a few counts. Germline CDR1 reads MDHEN; CDR2 reads SYDVKM. Trimming took 6 bases from V and 0 from J, leaving 8 bases between them. CDR3 length: 13 residues. TCRdb recomputed calls from the 5' RACE reads with MiXCR, one row per CDR3 protein. The data contain about 57,000 distinct CDR3 sequences, 15% to 20% of them singletons. The chain combines TRBV28 with TRBJ1-1, with D possibly being TRBD1 (5 bases). The clonotype was recovered from a human donor in good health. CDR3 loop: CASSSTVNTEAFF. The CDR3 DNA reads as TGTGCCAGCAGCTCGACAGTGAACACTGAAGCTTTCTTT.